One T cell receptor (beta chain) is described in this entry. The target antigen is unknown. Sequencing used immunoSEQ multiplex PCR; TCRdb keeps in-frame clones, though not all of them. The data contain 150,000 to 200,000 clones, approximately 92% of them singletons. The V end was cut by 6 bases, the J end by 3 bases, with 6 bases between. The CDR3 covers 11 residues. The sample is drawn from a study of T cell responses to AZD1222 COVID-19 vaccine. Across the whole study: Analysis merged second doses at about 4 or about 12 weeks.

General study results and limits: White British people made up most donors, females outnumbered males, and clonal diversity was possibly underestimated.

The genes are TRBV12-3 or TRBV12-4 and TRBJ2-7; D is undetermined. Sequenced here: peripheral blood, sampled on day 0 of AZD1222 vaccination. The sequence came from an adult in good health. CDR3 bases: TGTGCCAGCAGCGACGGCTACGAGCAGTACTTC. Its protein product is CASSDGYEQYF.